The following is a TCR beta chain sequence with its context. The data were produced by immunoSEQ multiplex PCR, yet TCRdb's version contains in-frame clones alone and is incomplete. The sample lists more than 350,000 clones; about 88% were seen once. This record belongs to a study of blood T cell repertoires in COVID-19. J was trimmed by 0 bases and V by 2 bases; bases with no gene match: 4. CDR1 is SEHNR and CDR2 is FQNEAQ in the germline V gene (reference sequence). This CDR3 comprises 16 residues. V is TRBV7-9 and J is TRBJ2-3; TRBD2 matches at 8 bases. The sample taken for sequencing was PBMCs or T cells enriched from blood (not recorded which). This TCR was recovered from a woman aged 18-30 years who had been exposed to COVID-19. CDR3 protein: CASSLRASGSTDTQYF. The CDR3 DNA sequence: TGTGCCAGCAGCTTAAGGGCTAGCGGGAGCACAGATACGCAGTATTTT.